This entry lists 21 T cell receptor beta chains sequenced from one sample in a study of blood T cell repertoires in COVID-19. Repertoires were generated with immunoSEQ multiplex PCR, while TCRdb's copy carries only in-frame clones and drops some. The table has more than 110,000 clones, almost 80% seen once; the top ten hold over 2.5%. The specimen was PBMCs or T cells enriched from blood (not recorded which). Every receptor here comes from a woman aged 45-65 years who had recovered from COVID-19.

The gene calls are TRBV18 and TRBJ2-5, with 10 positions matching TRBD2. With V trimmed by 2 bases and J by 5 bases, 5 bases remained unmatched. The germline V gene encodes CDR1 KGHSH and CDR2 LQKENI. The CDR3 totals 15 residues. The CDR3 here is CASSPELAGSETQYF. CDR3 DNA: TGTGCCAGCTCACCAGAACTAGCGGGAAGCGAGACCCAGTACTTC.

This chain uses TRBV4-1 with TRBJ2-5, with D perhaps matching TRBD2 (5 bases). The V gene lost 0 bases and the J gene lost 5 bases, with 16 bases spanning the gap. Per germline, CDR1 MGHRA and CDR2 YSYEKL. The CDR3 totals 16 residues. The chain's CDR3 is CASSQERISEGETQYF. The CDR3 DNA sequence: TGCGCCAGCAGCCAAGAAAGGATCTCCGAGGGCGAGACCCAGTACTTC.

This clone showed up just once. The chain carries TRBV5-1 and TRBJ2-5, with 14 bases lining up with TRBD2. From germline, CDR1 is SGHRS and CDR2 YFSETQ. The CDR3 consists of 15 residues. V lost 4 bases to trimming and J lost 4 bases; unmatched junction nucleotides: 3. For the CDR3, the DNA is TGCGCCAGCAGCACCGGACTAGCGGGGGGAGAGACCCAGTACTTC. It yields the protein CASSTGLAGGETQYF.

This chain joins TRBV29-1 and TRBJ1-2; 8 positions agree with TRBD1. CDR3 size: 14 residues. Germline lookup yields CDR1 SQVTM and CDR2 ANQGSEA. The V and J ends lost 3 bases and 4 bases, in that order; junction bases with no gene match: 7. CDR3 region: CSVEGTGVSYGYTF. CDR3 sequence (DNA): TGCAGCGTTGAGGGGACAGGAGTTAGCTATGGCTACACCTTC.

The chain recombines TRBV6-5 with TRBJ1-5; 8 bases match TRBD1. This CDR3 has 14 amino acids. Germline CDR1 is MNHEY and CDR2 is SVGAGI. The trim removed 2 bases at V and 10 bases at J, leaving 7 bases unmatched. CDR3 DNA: TGTGCCAGCAGTTACGGTCAGGGGGCATATCCCCAGCATTTT. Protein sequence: CASSYGQGAYPQHF.

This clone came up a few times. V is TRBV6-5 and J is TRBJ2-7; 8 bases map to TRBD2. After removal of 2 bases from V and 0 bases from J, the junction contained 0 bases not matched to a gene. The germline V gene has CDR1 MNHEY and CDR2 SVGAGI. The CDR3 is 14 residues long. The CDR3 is CASSYAGGSYEQYF. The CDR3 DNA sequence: TGTGCCAGCAGTTACGCGGGAGGCTCCTACGAGCAGTACTTC.

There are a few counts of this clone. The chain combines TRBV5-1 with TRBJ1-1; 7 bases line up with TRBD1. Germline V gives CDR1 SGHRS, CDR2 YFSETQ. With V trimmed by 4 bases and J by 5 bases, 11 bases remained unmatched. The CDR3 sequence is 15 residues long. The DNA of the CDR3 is TGCGCCAGCAGCCCCGAGACAGGGAGAGGGACTGAAGCTTTCTTT. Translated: CASSPETGRGTEAFF. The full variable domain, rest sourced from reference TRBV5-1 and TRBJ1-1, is KAGVTQTPRYLIKTRGQQVTLSCSPISGHRSVSWYQQTPGQGLQFLFEYFSETQRNKGNFPGRFSGRQFSNSRSEMNVSTLELGDSALYLCASSPETGRGTEAFFGQGTRLTVV.

The CDR3 is CASSPSRDRGQPQHF. CDR3 in DNA: TGTGCCAGCTCACCATCCCGGGACAGGGGTCAGCCCCAGCATTTT. The V and J genes are TRBV18 and TRBJ1-5; 10 nucleotides align to TRBD1. CDR3 size: 15 residues. The junction had 4 bases not matched to a gene; V was cut back by 2 bases and J by 6 bases. Germline V CDR1 and CDR2: KGHSH, LQKENI.

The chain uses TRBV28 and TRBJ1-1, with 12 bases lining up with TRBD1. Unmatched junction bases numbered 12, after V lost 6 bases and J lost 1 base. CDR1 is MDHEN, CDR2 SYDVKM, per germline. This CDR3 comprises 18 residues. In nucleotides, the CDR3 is TGTGCCAGCAGCTCTGGGGGGACAGGGGGCTTTGGGAACACTGAAGCTTTCTTT. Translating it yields CASSSGGTGGFGNTEAFF. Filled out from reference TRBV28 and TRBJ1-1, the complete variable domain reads DVKVTQSSRYLVKRTGEKVFLECVQDMDHENMFWYRQDPGLGLRLIYFSYDVKMKEKGDIPEGYSVSREKKERFSLILESASTNQTSMYLCASSSGGTGGFGNTEAFFGQGTRLTVV.

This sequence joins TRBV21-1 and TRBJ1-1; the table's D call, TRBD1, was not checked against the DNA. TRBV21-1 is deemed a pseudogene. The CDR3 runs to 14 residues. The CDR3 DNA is TGTGCCAGCATCCAAAGGGTACAGGGACGGAATGCTTTCTTT. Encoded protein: CASIQRVQGRNAFF.

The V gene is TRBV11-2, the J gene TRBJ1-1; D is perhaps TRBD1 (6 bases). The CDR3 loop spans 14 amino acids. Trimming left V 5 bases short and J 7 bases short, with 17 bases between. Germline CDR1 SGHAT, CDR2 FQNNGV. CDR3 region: CASSLDRTLGEAFF. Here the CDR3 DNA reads TGTGCCAGCAGCCTCGACAGGACCTTAGGTGAAGCTTTCTTT.

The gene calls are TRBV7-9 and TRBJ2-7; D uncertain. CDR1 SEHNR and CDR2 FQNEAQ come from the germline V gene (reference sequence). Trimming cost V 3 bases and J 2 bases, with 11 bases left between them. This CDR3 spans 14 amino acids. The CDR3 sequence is CASSFRVPPYEQYF. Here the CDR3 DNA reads TGTGCCAGCAGCTTCCGAGTGCCCCCCTACGAGCAGTACTTC.

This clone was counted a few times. CDR3 amino acids: CASSLQGYEQFF. The CDR3 nucleotides read TGTGCCAGCAGCCTACAGGGGTATGAGCAGTTCTTC. The genes are TRBV6-2 or TRBV6-3 and TRBJ2-1; TRBD1 agrees at 7 bases. V shed 6 bases, J shed 8 bases, and the junction held 4 bases outside the gene matches. The CDR3 runs 12 residues. From germline, CDR1 is MNHEY and CDR2 SVGEGT.

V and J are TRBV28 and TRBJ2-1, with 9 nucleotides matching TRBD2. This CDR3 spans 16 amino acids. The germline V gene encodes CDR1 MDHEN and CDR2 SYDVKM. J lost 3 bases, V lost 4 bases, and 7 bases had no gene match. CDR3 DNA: TGTGCCAGCAGTTCCATAGCGGGAGAGGTCTACAATGAGCAGTTCTTC. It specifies CASSSIAGEVYNEQFF.

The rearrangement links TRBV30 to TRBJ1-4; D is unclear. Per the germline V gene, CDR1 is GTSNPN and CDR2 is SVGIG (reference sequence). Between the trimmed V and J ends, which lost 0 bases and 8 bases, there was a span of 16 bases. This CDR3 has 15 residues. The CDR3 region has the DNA TGTGCCTGGAGTGTTGGTCGGAGGGAAGAGGAAAAACTGTTTTTT. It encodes CAWSVGRREEEKLFF.

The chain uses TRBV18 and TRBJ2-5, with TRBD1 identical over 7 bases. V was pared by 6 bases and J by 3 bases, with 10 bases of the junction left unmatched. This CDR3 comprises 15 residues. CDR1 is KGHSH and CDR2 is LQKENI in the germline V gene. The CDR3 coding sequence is TGTGCCAGCTCCCGGACAGGACGCGCGGAAGAGACCCAGTACTTC. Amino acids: CASSRTGRAEETQYF.

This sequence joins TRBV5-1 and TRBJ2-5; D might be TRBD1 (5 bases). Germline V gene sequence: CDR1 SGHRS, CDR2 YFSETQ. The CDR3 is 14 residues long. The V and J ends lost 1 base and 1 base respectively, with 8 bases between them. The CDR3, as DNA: TGCGCCAGCAGCTTGACCGACAGCCAAGAGACCCAGTACTTC. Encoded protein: CASSLTDSQETQYF.

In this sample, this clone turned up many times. CDR3 residues: CASTRTGVSSSNEQFF. CDR3 bases: TGTGCCAGCACCAGGACAGGGGTTTCTAGTTCCAATGAGCAGTTCTTC. V usage is TRBV2 and J usage is TRBJ2-1, with 9 bases identical to TRBD1. J lost 6 bases, V lost 7 bases, and 13 bases had no gene match. The CDR3 is 16 residues long. Germline CDR1 is SNHLY and CDR2 is FYNNEI.

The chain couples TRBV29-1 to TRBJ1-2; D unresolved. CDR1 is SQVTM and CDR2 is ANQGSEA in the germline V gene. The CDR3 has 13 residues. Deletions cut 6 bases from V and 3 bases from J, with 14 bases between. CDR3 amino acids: CSVREGEHYGYTF. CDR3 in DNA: TGCAGCGTCAGAGAGGGAGAGCACTATGGCTACACCTTC.

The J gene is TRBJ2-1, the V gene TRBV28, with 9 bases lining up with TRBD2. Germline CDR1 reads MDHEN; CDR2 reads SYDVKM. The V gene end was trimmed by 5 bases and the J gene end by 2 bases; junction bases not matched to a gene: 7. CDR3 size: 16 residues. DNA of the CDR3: TGTGCCAGCAGTCTTAGCGGGGGCACCCCCTACAATGAGCAGTTCTTC. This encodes CASSLSGGTPYNEQFF.

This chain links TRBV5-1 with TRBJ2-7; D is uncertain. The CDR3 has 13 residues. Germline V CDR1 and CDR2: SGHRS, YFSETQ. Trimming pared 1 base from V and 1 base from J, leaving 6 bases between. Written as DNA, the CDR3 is TGCGCCAGCAGCTTGTCCAGGTCCTACGAGCAGTACTTC. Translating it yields CASSLSRSYEQYF.